This TCR beta chain was recorded in a study of OX40 agonist ivuxolimab in advanced cancers. Whole-study context: Dose-escalation cases comprised hepatocellular carcinoma, melanoma, renal cell or head and neck cancer.

With 3 bases removed from V and 6 bases from J, the gap between germline ends came to 11 bases. The CDR3 covers 13 residues. The germline gives CDR1 SGHTA, CDR2 FQGTGA. Produced via immunoSEQ multiplex PCR; TCRdb's table is partial and in-frame only. The sample includes tens of thousands of clones, roughly 91% seen only once; the top ten take 4.9%. This sequence originates from an adult with an advanced solid tumor such as melanoma, head and neck, liver or kidney cancer. The V and J genes are TRBV7-3 and TRBJ1-2; possible D gene TRBD1, 6 bases. Sequencing used CD4+ or CD8+ T cells sorted from blood, obtained in a trial of the OX40 agonist ivuxolimab. In nucleotides, the CDR3 is TGTGCCAGCAGCTTCTCCCCAGGGGATGGCTACACCTTC. This sequence encodes CASSFSPGDGYTF. The whole variable domain, filled in from reference TRBV7-3 and TRBJ1-2, reads GAGVSQTPSNKVTEKGKYVELRCDPISGHTALYWYRQSLGQGPEFLIYFQGTGAADDSGLPNDRFFAVRPEGSVSTLKIQRTERGDSAVYLCASSFSPGDGYTFGSGTRLTVV.